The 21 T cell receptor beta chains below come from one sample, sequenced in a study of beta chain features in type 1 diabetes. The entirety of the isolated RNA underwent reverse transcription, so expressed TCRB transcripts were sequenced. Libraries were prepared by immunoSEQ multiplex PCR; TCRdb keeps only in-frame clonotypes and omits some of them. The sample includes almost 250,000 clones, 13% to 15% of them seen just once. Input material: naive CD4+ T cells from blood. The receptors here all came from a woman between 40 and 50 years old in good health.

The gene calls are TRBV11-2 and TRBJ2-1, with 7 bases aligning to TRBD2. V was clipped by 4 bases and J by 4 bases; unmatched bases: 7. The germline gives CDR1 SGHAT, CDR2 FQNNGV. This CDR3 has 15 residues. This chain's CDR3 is CASSSVRGKYNEQFF. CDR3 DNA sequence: TGTGCCAGCAGCTCCGTGCGGGGGAAGTACAATGAGCAGTTCTTC.

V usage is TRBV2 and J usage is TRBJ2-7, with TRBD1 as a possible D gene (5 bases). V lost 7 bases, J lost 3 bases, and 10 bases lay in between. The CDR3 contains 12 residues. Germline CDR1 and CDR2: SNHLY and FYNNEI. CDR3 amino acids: CASIAQGYEQYF. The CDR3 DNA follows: TGTGCCAGCATAGCCCAGGGCTACGAGCAGTACTTC.

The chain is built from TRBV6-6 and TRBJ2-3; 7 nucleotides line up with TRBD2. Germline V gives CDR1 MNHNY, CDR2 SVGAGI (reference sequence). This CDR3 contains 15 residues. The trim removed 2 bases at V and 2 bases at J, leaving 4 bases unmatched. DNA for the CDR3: TGTGCCAGCAGTTACCTCGGGGGGTCCACAGATACGCAGTATTTT. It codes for CASSYLGGSTDTQYF.

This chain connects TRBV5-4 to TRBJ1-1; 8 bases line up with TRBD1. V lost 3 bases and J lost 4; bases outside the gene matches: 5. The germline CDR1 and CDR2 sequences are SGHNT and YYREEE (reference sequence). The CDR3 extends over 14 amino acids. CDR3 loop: CASSSGTGGTEAFF. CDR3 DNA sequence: TGTGCCAGCAGCTCAGGTACAGGGGGCACTGAAGCTTTCTTT.

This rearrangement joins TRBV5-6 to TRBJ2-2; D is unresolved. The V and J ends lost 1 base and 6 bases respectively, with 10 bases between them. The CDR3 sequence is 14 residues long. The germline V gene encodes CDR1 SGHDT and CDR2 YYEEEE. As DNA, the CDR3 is TGTGCCAGCAGCTTGCGGCAGGCGTCCGGGGAGCTGTTTTTT. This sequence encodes CASSLRQASGELFF.

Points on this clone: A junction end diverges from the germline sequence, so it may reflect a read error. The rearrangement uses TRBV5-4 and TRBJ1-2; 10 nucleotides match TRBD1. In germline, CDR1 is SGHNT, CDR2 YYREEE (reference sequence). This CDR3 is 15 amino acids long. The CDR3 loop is CASSLAGQGGYGYAF. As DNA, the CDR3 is TGTGCCAGCAGCTTGGCAGGACAGGGGGGCTATGGCTACGCCTTC.

The CDR3 sequence is CASSLGEGWPQHF. The DNA for the CDR3 is TGTGCCAGCAGCTTAGGGGAGGGATGGCCCCAGCATTTT. This chain connects TRBV7-6 to TRBJ1-5; D is unclear. The CDR3 extends over 13 amino acids. Germline lookup yields CDR1 SGHVS and CDR2 FNYEAQ. Trimming removed 1 base at V and 9 bases at J, with 10 bases between.

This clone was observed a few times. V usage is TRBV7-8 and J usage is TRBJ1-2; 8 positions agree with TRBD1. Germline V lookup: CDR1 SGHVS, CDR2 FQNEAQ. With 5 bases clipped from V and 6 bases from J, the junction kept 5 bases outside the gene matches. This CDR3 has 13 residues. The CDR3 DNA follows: TGTGCCAGCAGCCGGGACAGGCTGGATGGCTACACCTTC. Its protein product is CASSRDRLDGYTF.

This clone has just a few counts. The chain's CDR3 is CASRTDRPEQFF. CDR3 DNA sequence: TGTGCCAGCAGAACGGACAGACCCGAGCAGTTCTTC. This chain links TRBV28 with TRBJ2-1; D perhaps matches TRBD1 (6 bases). This CDR3 spans 12 amino acids. Trimming took 6 bases from V and 10 from J, leaving 13 bases between them. Germline V gives CDR1 MDHEN, CDR2 SYDVKM.

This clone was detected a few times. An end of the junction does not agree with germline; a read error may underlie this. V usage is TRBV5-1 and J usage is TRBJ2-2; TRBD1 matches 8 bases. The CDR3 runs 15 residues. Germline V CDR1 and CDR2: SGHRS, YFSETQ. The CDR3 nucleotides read TGCGCCAGCAACTTGGACAGGGTGAACACCGGGGAGCTGTTTTTT. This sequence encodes CASNLDRVNTGELFF.

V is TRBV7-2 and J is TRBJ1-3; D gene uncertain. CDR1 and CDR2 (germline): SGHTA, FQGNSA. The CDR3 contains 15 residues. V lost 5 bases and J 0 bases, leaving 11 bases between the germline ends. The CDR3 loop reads CASSLEAGSGNTIYF. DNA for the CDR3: TGTGCCAGCAGCCTAGAGGCGGGCTCTGGAAACACCATATATTTT.

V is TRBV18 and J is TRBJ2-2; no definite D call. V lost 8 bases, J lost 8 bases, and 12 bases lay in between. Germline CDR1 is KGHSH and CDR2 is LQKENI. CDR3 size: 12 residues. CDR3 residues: CASRPGTGELFF. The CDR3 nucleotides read TGTGCCAGCCGCCCAGGAACGGGGGAGCTGTTTTTT. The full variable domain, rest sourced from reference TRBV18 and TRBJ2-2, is NAGVMQNPRHLVRRRGQEARLRCSPMKGHSHVYWYRQLPEEGLKFMVYLQKENIIDESGMPKERFSAEFPKEGPSILRIQQVVRGDSAAYFCASRPGTGELFFGEGSRLTVL.

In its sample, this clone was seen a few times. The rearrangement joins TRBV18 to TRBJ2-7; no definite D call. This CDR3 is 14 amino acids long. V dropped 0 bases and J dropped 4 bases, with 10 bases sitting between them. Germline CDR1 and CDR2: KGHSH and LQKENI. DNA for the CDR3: TGTGCCAGCTCACCACCGAGGTATCGTTACGAGCAGTACTTC. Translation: CASSPPRYRYEQYF.

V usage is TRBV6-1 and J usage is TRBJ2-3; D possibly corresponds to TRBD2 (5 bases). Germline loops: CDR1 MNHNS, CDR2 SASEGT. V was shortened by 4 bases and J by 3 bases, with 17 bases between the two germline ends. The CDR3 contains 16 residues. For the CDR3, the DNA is TGTGCCAGCAGTGCTTTGGGGAGCGTGAGTACAGATACGCAGTATTTT. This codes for CASSALGSVSTDTQYF.

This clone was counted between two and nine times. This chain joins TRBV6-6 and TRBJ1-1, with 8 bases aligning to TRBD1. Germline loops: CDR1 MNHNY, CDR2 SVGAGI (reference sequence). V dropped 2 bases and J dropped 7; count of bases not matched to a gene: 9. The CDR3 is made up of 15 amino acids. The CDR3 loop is CASSYAYRGFGEAFF. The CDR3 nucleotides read TGTGCCAGCAGTTACGCCTACAGGGGGTTCGGTGAAGCTTTCTTT.

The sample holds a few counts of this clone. CDR3: CASSPFSEDTEAFF. For the CDR3, the DNA is TGTGCCAGCTCACCCTTTTCAGAGGACACTGAAGCTTTCTTT. This sequence joins TRBV18 and TRBJ1-1; D uncertain. This CDR3 has 14 residues. Looked up from germline, CDR1 is KGHSH and CDR2 is LQKENI. The V end was cut by 3 bases, the J end by 3 bases, with 11 bases between.

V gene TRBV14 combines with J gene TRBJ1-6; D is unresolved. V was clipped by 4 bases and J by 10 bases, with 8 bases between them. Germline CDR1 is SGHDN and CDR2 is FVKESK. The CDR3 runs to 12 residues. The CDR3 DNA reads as TGTGCCAGCAGCCCAAATCTATCACCCCTCCACTTT. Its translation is CASSPNLSPLHF.

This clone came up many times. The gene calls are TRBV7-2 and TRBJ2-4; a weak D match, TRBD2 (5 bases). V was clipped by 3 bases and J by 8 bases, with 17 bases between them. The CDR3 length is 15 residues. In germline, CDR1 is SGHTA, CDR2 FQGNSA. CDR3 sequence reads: CASSFSAADGDIQYF. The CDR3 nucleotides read TGTGCCAGCAGCTTTTCTGCAGCGGACGGGGACATTCAGTACTTC.

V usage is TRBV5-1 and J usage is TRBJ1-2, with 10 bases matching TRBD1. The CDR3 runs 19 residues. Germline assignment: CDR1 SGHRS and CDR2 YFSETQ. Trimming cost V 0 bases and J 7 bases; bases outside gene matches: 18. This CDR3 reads CASSLVGRQGANPLFGYTF. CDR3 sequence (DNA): TGCGCCAGCAGCTTGGTCGGACGACAGGGGGCTAATCCCTTATTTGGCTACACCTTC.

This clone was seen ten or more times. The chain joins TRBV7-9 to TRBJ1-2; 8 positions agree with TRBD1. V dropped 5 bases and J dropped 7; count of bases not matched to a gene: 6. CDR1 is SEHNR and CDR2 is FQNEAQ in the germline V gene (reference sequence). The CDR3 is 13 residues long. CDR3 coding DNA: TGTGCCAGCAGCACGGACAGGGTGGCTGGCTACACCTTC. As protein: CASSTDRVAGYTF.

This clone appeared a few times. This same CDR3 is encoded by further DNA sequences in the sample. This chain's CDR3 is CASSLSSGSYEQYF. CDR3 in DNA: TGTGCCAGCAGCTTATCTAGCGGCTCCTACGAGCAGTACTTC. The rearrangement links TRBV7-2 to TRBJ2-7, with 7 bases that match TRBD2. Germline CDR1 and CDR2: SGHTA and FQGNSA. The CDR3 has 14 amino acids. With 2 bases clipped from V and 0 bases from J, the junction kept 1 base outside the gene matches. The whole variable domain, filled in from reference TRBV7-2 and TRBJ2-7, reads GAGVSQSPSNKVTEKGKDVELRCDPISGHTALYWYRQSLGQGLEFLIYFQGNSAPDKSGLPSDRFSAERTGGSVSTLTIQRTQQEDSAVYLCASSLSSGSYEQYFGPGTRLTVT.